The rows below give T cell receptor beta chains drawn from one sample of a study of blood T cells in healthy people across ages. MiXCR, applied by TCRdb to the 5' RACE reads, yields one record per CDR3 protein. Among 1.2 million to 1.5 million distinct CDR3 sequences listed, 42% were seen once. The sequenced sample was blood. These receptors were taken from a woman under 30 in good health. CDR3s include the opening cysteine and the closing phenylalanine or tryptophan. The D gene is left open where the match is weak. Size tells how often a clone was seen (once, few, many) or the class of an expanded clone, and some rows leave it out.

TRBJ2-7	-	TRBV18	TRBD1	TGTGCCAGCTCGGTAAGGGACAGACTCTACGAGCAGTACTTC	CASSVRDRLYEQYF
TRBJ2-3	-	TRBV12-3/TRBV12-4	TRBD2	TGTGCCAGCAATCCCTCTAGCGGGACAACCACAGATACGCAGTATTTT	CASNPSSGTTTDTQYF
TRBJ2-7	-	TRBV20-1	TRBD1	TGCAGCCTGTCCCTGACAGGGGCCTACGAGCAGTACTTC	CSLSLTGAYEQYF
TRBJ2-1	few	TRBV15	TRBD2	TGTGCCACCAGCAGCCCCAGGAGTGTGACTAGCGGCTACAATGAGCAGTTCTTC	CATSSPRSVTSGYNEQFF
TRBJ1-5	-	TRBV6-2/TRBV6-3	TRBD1	TGTGCCAGCGGGAGAGACAGGGGGCCCTGGGAGTATCAGCCCCAGCATTTT	CASGRDRGPWEYQPQHF
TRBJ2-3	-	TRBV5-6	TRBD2	TGTGCCAGCACCAGGACTAGCGGGACATCCACAGATACGCAGTATTTT	CASTRTSGTSTDTQYF
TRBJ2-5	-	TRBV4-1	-	TGCGCCAGCAGCCATTCCCAAGGAGGGGAGACCCAGTACTTC	CASSHSQGGETQYF
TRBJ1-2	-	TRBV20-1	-	TGCAGTGCTTCGCTCTTGACGGCTGATGGCTACACCTTC	CSASLLTADGYTF
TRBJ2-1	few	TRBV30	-	TGTGCCTGGAGTGTCACGGATGAGCAGTTCTTC	CAWSVTDEQFF
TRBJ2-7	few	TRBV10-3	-	TGTGCCATCAGTGAGTCTGGTCTAGCTGGTCACGAGCAGTACTTC	CAISESGLAGHEQYF
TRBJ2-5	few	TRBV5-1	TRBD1	TGCGCCAGCAGCACCGGGACAGGGGAGACCCAGTACTTC	CASSTGTGETQYF
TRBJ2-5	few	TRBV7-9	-	TGTGCCGCTCGGTACTCTGACGGGACCCAGTACTTC	CAARYSDGTQYF
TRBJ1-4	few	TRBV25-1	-	TGTGCCAGCAGCGACTACGGCCCGGGGGGAACTAATGAAAAACTGTTTTTT	CASSDYGPGGTNEKLFF
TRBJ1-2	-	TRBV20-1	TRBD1	TGCAGTGCTAGAGACCCCAGGGACAGCTTACATGGCTACACCTTC	CSARDPRDSLHGYTF
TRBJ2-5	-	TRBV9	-	TGTGCCAGCAGCCCCTCGAGTTACAGCTCTTACAATGAGCAGTACTTC	CASSPSSYSSYNEQYF
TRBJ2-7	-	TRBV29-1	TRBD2	TGCAGCGTGGAGGGACTAGCGGGGAAAACCTACGAGCAGTACTTC	CSVEGLAGKTYEQYF
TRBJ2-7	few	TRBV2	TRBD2	TGTGCCAGCCCTGCGACTAGCGGGACGGAGTACGAGCAGTACTTC	CASPATSGTEYEQYF
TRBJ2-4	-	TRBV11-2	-	TGTGCCAGCAGCTTGGGGAACCGCGGGCCAAAAAACATTCAGTACTTC	CASSLGNRGPKNIQYF
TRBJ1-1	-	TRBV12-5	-	TGTGCTAGTAGCCGGCAGGGGTTGCCTGAAGCTTTCTTT	CASSRQGLPEAFF
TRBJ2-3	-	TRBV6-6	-	TGTGCCAGCAGTTACTCGAGGGGAGGCGGGAAAGCCGATACGCAGTATTTT	CASSYSRGGGKADTQYF
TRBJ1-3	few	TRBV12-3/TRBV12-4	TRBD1	TGTGCCAGCAGCCCTCCCGGGACAGAAGGAAACACCATATATTTT	CASSPPGTEGNTIYF
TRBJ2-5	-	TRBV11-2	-	TGTGCCAGCAGTCCCAAACCAGAGACCCAGTACTTC	CASSPKPETQYF
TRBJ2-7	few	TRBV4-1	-	TGCGCCAGCAGCCCGCAGGGGTCTTACTCCTACGAGCAGTACTTC	CASSPQGSYSYEQYF
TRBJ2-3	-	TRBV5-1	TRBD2	TGCGCCAGCAGCTTGTTGCCCCCCCTAGCGGGAGCGCGGGACACAGATACGCAGTATTTT	CASSLLPPLAGARDTDTQYF
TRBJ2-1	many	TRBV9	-	TGTGCCAGCAGCGTATCTGGTTACAATGAGCAGTTCTTC	CASSVSGYNEQFF
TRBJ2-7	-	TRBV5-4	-	TGTGCCAGCAGCTCCCGGTTCGGCACCTACGAGCAGTACTTC	CASSSRFGTYEQYF
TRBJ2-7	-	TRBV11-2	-	TGTGCCAGCAGGCCCGGGACCACCCTATACGAGCAGTACTTC	CASRPGTTLYEQYF
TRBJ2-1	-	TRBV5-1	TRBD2	TGCGCCAGCAGCTTGGGGACTAGCGGGAGTGCCTACAATGAGCAGTTCTTC	CASSLGTSGSAYNEQFF
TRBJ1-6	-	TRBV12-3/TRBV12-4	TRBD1	TGTGCCAGCAGTTTAACGACAGGGGTAACTTCGCCCCTCCACTTT	CASSLTTGVTSPLHF
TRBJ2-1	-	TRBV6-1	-	TGTGCCAGCATGATGACTTATAATAATGAGCAGTTCTTC	CASMMTYNNEQFF
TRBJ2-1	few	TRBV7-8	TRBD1	TGTGCCAGCAGCTTGACAGGGGAAGGCTACAATGAGCAGTTCTTC	CASSLTGEGYNEQFF
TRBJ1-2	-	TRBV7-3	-	TGTGCCAGCAGCCTAGGGGGGGAAGCTGGCTACACCTTC	CASSLGGEAGYTF
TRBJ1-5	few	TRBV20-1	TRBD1	TGCAGTGCTAGCACCGGGACAGCGAATCAGCCCCAGCATTTT	CSASTGTANQPQHF
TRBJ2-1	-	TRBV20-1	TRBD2	TGCAGTGCTAGAGTCACCGGGGGGGCGGGAGGAATTGAGCAGTTCTTC	CSARVTGGAGGIEQFF
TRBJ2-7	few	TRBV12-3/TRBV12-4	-	TGTGCCAGCAGTTATCGTGCGGAGGGCTCCTACGAGCAGTACTTC	CASSYRAEGSYEQYF
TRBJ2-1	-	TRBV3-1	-	TGTGCCAGCAGCCCCGGGGACTTTAACAATGAGCAGTTCTTC	CASSPGDFNNEQFF